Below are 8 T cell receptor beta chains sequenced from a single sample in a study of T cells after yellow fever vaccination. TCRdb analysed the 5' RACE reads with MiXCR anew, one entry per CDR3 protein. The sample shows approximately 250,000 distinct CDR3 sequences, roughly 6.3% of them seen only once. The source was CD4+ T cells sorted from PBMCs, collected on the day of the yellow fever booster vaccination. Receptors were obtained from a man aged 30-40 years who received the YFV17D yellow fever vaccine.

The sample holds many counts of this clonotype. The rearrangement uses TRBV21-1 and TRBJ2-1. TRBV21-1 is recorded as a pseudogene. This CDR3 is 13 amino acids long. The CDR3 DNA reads TGTGCCAGCAGTCCTCTTTTAATCCTCGGGGAGTTCTTC. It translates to CASSPLLILGEFF.

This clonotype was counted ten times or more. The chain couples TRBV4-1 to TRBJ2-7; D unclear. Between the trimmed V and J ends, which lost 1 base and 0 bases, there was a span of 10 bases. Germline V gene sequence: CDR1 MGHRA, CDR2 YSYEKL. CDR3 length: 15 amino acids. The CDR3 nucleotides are TGCGCCAGCAGCCAAGCCGCCACTATCTCCTACGAGCAGTACTTC. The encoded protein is CASSQAATISYEQYF.

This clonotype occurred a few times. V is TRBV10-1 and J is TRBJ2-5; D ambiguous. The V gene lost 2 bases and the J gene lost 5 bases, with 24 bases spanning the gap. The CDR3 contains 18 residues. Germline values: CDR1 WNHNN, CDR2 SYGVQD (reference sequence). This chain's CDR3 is CASSEPPRPARMAETQYF. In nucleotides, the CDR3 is TGCGCCAGCAGTGAGCCTCCCCGCCCCGCTAGAATGGCGGAGACCCAGTACTTC.

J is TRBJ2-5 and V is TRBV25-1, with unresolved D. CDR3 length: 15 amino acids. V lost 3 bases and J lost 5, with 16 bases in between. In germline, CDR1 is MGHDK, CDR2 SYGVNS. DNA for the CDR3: TGTGCCAGCAGTGACCCGGGCCTTTCCGATGAGACCCAGTACTTC. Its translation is CASSDPGLSDETQYF.

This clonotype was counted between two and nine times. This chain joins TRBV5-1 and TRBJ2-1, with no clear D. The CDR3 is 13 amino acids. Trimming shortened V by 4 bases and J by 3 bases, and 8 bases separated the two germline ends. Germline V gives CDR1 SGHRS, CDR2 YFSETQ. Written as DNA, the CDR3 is TGCGCCAGCAGCCCAGCGAGCTACAATGAGCAGTTCTTC. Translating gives CASSPASYNEQFF.

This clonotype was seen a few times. CDR3 in amino acids: CASSQSTGTRSAGELFF. Here the CDR3 DNA reads TGTGCCAGCAGCCAAAGCACCGGGACCCGGTCGGCCGGGGAGCTGTTTTTT. The chain links TRBV6-6 to TRBJ2-2; D possibly matches TRBD1 or TRBD2 (5 bases each). The V and J ends lost 6 bases and 6 bases respectively, with 23 bases between them. Germline V gene data show CDR1 as MNHNY and CDR2 as SVGAGI (reference sequence). CDR3 size: 17 residues.

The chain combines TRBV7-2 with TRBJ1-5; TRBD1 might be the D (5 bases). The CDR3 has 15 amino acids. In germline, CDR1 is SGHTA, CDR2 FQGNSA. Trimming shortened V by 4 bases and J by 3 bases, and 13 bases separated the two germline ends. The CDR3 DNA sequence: TGTGCCAGCAGCTCCTTTGGGGCACCCAATCAGCCCCAGCATTTT. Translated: CASSSFGAPNQPQHF.

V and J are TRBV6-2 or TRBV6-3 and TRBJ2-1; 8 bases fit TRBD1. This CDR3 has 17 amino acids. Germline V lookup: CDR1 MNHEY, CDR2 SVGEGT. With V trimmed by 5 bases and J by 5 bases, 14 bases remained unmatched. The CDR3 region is CASSHTLGQGAHNEQFF. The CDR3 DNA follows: TGTGCCAGCAGTCATACCCTCGGGCAGGGGGCCCACAATGAGCAGTTCTTC.